Listed below are T cell receptor beta chains from one sample, sequenced in a study of blood T cell repertoires in COVID-19. Sequencing was performed with immunoSEQ multiplex PCR; in TCRdb, only in-frame clones are kept and a portion is missing. The table includes roughly 140,000 clones, about four fifths detected once. The material sequenced was peripheral blood. Receptors originate from a man aged 60 to 69 with acute or convalescent COVID-19. CDR3s include the opening cysteine and the closing phenylalanine or tryptophan. The D gene is left open where the match is weak. Clone size is not always given. Where it is, it says once, few, many or a class for expanded clones.

V: TRBV19; size: .; D: TRBD1; J: TRBJ1-6; DNA: TGTGCCACCTCGGACAGGCCCTCCTATAATTCACCCCTCCACTTT; CDR3: CATSDRPSYNSPLHF
V: TRBV11-3; size: .; D: TRBD1; J: TRBJ2-5; DNA: TGTGCCAGCAGCTTAGGGACAGGGGCATCGGAGACCCAGTACTTC; CDR3: CASSLGTGASETQYF
V: TRBV4-3; size: .; D: TRBD2; J: TRBJ2-7; DNA: TGCGCCAGCAGCCAAGATGAGGGCGGGAGGGAGCAGTACTTC; CDR3: CASSQDEGGREQYF
V: TRBV14; size: .; D: .; J: TRBJ1-6; DNA: TGTGCCAGCAGCCAACGGACAGATCGTAATTCACCCCTCCACTTT; CDR3: CASSQRTDRNSPLHF
V: TRBV5-1; size: .; D: .; J: TRBJ1-3; DNA: TGCGCCAGCAGCTTGGGTCCGGGGGAAGGAAACACCATATATTTT; CDR3: CASSLGPGEGNTIYF
V: TRBV20-1; size: .; D: .; J: TRBJ2-7; DNA: TGCAGTGCTAGTTTCGACTACTCCTACGAGCAGTACTTC; CDR3: CSASFDYSYEQYF
V: TRBV6-5; size: once; D: .; J: TRBJ1-6; DNA: TGTGCCAGCAGAAAGGGGGGGAACTATAATTCACCCCTCCACTTT; CDR3: CASRKGGNYNSPLHF
V: TRBV6-6; size: .; D: .; J: TRBJ1-5; DNA: TGTGCCAGCAGTTCGCCCTCGGGGGGCAATCAGCCCCAGCATTTT; CDR3: CASSSPSGGNQPQHF
V: TRBV11-2; size: .; D: TRBD1; J: TRBJ1-5; DNA: TGTGCCAGCAGCCCGGACAGGGGGGAGAATCAGCCCCAGCATTTT; CDR3: CASSPDRGENQPQHF
V: TRBV21-1; size: few; D: .; J: TRBJ2-7; DNA: TGTGCCAGCAGCAAAGAAACAGGGGTCGAGCAGTACTTC; CDR3: CASSKETGVEQYF
V: TRBV7-3; size: .; D: TRBD1; J: TRBJ1-1; DNA: TGTGCCAGCAGCTTAACGCAGGGGGCCTACACTGAAGCTTTCTTT; CDR3: CASSLTQGAYTEAFF
V: TRBV4-1; size: .; D: TRBD2; J: TRBJ2-7; DNA: TGCGCCAGCAGCCATGGAGGTAGCGGGAGGGGCGGTGGATACGAGCAGTACTTC; CDR3: CASSHGGSGRGGGYEQYF
V: TRBV5-1; size: .; D: .; J: TRBJ1-6; DNA: TGCGCCAGCAGCTTGGCAGGGCTGAGCGATTCACCCCTCCACTTT; CDR3: CASSLAGLSDSPLHF
V: TRBV4-3; size: .; D: .; J: TRBJ1-6; DNA: TGCGCCAGCAGCCAAGAGAGGGACAAGGCCTCGCCCCTCCACTTT; CDR3: CASSQERDKASPLHF
V: TRBV5-8; size: .; D: .; J: TRBJ1-5; DNA: TGTGCCAGCAGCTTGTGGGCAGGGGGCAATCAGCCCCAGCATTTT; CDR3: CASSLWAGGNQPQHF
V: TRBV2; size: .; D: .; J: TRBJ2-7; DNA: TGTGCCAGCAGTGATGGGCGGGACTCCTACGAGCAGTACTTC; CDR3: CASSDGRDSYEQYF
V: TRBV7-3; size: .; D: .; J: TRBJ1-5; DNA: TGTGCCAGCAGCGTCCCGGGACACCCGAATCAGCCCCAGCATTTT; CDR3: CASSVPGHPNQPQHF
V: TRBV19; size: .; D: TRBD1; J: TRBJ1-1; DNA: TGTGCCAGTATGGGGACAGGGCGCAACACTGAAGCTTTCTTT; CDR3: CASMGTGRNTEAFF
V: TRBV7-3; size: .; D: TRBD2; J: TRBJ2-1; DNA: TGTGCCAGCAGCCGCACTAGCGGGGGGAGCTCCTACAATGAGCAGTTCTTC; CDR3: CASSRTSGGSSYNEQFF
V: TRBV3-1/TRBV3-2; size: once; D: .; J: TRBJ2-7; DNA: TGTGCCAGCAGCCTTTTCACAGGGTCTTGGAAAAACGAGCAGTACTTC; CDR3: CASSLFTGSWKNEQYF
V: TRBV9; size: .; D: TRBD2; J: TRBJ2-5; DNA: TGTGCCAGCAGCCGGGCTAGCGGGGGGAAAGAGACCCAGTACTTC; CDR3: CASSRASGGKETQYF
V: TRBV5-1; size: .; D: TRBD2; J: TRBJ2-1; DNA: TGCGCCAGCAGCATTGATAGCGGGAGCCTCAATGAGCAGTTCTTC; CDR3: CASSIDSGSLNEQFF
V: TRBV11-1; size: .; D: .; J: TRBJ2-7; DNA: TGTGCCAGCAGCTACAACACAGAGTACGAGCAGTACTTC; CDR3: CASSYNTEYEQYF
V: TRBV12-3/TRBV12-4; size: .; D: .; J: TRBJ2-7; DNA: TGTGCCAGCACCCGGGGGAACGAGCAGTACTTC; CDR3: CASTRGNEQYF
V: TRBV11-3; size: .; D: .; J: TRBJ1-5; DNA: TGTGCCAGCAGAGTGGAGGGTAGAGGGCCCAGTGAGCCCCAGCATTTT; CDR3: CASRVEGRGPSEPQHF
V: TRBV28; size: .; D: TRBD1; J: TRBJ1-3; DNA: TGTGCCAGCAGAACAGGGGGCAGTGGAAACACCATATATTTT; CDR3: CASRTGGSGNTIYF
V: TRBV5-1; size: .; D: .; J: TRBJ1-5; DNA: TGCGCCAGCACTTCCGCGGGGGGGCTGGGACAGCCCCAGCATTTT; CDR3: CASTSAGGLGQPQHF
V: TRBV5-1; size: .; D: .; J: TRBJ2-3; DNA: TGCGCCAGCAGCTTGGAAGGACAGCCAAGAGATACGCAGTATTTT; CDR3: CASSLEGQPRDTQYF
V: TRBV19; size: .; D: TRBD1; J: TRBJ1-2; DNA: TGTGCCAGTAGTATAAAGGCCGGGACAGGGGCGTCTGGCTACACCTTC; CDR3: CASSIKAGTGASGYTF
V: TRBV6-2/TRBV6-3; size: .; D: .; J: TRBJ2-3; DNA: TGTGCCAGCAGTATGGGCCCCCCTGGCACAGATACGCAGTATTTT; CDR3: CASSMGPPGTDTQYF
V: TRBV25-1; size: .; D: TRBD1; J: TRBJ1-2; DNA: TGTGCCAGCCAGGGGACAGGGGGCAACTATGGCTACACCTTC; CDR3: CASQGTGGNYGYTF
V: TRBV7-2; size: .; D: .; J: TRBJ2-3; DNA: TGTGCCAGCGCGGGGTTATCTAGCACAGATACGCAGTATTTT; CDR3: CASAGLSSTDTQYF
V: TRBV19; size: few; D: .; J: TRBJ1-1; DNA: TGTGCCAGTAGTATTAAGGTGCAGGGCACTGAAGCTTTCTTT; CDR3: CASSIKVQGTEAFF
V: TRBV19; size: once; D: .; J: TRBJ1-1; DNA: TGTGCCAGTAGTATAACGGGAACCTTGGGCGGAAACACTGAAGCTTTCTTT; CDR3: CASSITGTLGGNTEAFF
V: TRBV7-2; size: .; D: TRBD1; J: TRBJ1-4; DNA: TGTGCCAGCAGGGCGACAGGGGGCGATGAAAAACTGTTTTTT; CDR3: CASRATGGDEKLFF
V: TRBV9; size: .; D: .; J: TRBJ1-4; DNA: TGTGCCAGCAGCGTAGCTCCGGGGGGAGAAAAACTGTTTTTT; CDR3: CASSVAPGGEKLFF
V: TRBV28; size: .; D: TRBD2; J: TRBJ2-3; DNA: TGTGCCAGCAGTCAGGGACTAGCGGGAGGAGGAAATACGCAGTATTTT; CDR3: CASSQGLAGGGNTQYF
V: TRBV6-5; size: .; D: .; J: TRBJ1-6; DNA: TGTGCCAGCAGTTACTCCGCCCGGGACATGTATTCACCCCTCCACTTT; CDR3: CASSYSARDMYSPLHF
V: TRBV12-3/TRBV12-4; size: .; D: .; J: TRBJ2-3; DNA: TGTGCCAGCAGTGGGTATATGGGCGATACGCAGTATTTT; CDR3: CASSGYMGDTQYF
V: TRBV10-3; size: .; D: .; J: TRBJ1-5; DNA: TGTGCCATCCGGGGAGACAGCAATCAGCCCCAGCATTTT; CDR3: CAIRGDSNQPQHF
V: TRBV3-1/TRBV3-2; size: .; D: .; J: TRBJ1-1; DNA: TGTGCCAGCAGCCCGACCATCAGTCCTAAGGGGGCTTTCTTT; CDR3: CASSPTISPKGAFF
V: TRBV28; size: .; D: TRBD1; J: TRBJ1-2; DNA: TGTGCCAGCAGTTCCAACAGGGGGATCGGTGGCTACACCTTC; CDR3: CASSSNRGIGGYTF
V: TRBV28; size: .; D: .; J: TRBJ1-2; DNA: TGTGCCAGCAGTTTACCCAGGTTCTCTAACTATGGCTACACCTTC; CDR3: CASSLPRFSNYGYTF
V: TRBV3-1/TRBV3-2; size: .; D: .; J: TRBJ1-2; DNA: TGTGCCAGCAGCCAAGGGGCAGCCGTAGCTAACTATGGCTACACCTTC; CDR3: CASSQGAAVANYGYTF
V: TRBV9; size: .; D: TRBD1; J: TRBJ2-5; DNA: TGTGCCAGCAGCGGAGGGGCAGGGGGTGTGAAGACCCAGTACTTC; CDR3: CASSGGAGGVKTQYF
V: TRBV11-3; size: .; D: TRBD1; J: TRBJ2-1; DNA: TGTGCCAGCAGCCCAGAGACAGGGCCGAATGAGCAGTTCTTC; CDR3: CASSPETGPNEQFF
V: TRBV28; size: once; D: .; J: TRBJ1-5; DNA: TGTGCCAGCAGCTCGGACAGCCGTGGGCAGCCCCAGCATTTT; CDR3: CASSSDSRGQPQHF
V: TRBV19; size: few; D: TRBD1; J: TRBJ1-6; DNA: TGTGCCAGTACCCTCGGGGGACAGCATAATTCACCCCTCCACTTT; CDR3: CASTLGGQHNSPLHF
V: TRBV5-1; size: few; D: .; J: TRBJ1-1; DNA: TGCGCCAGCAGCTTGGGCCCGGGGGTTGGCACTGAAGCTTTCTTT; CDR3: CASSLGPGVGTEAFF
V: TRBV10-3; size: .; D: TRBD2; J: TRBJ2-7; DNA: TGTGCCATCAACCGCCGGGACGGGGAGGGAGAGCAGTACTTC; CDR3: CAINRRDGEGEQYF
V: TRBV10-3; size: .; D: TRBD2; J: TRBJ2-7; DNA: TGTGCCATCAGTGACGCCACCCGAGCGGGAGCATACATCTACGAGCAGTACTTC; CDR3: CAISDATRAGAYIYEQYF
V: TRBV11-2; size: .; D: .; J: TRBJ1-2; DNA: TGTGCCAGCAGCCTAACCACTCTGGACAGAACCTCCAACTATGGCTACACCTTC; CDR3: CASSLTTLDRTSNYGYTF
V: TRBV6-5; size: .; D: .; J: TRBJ2-2; DNA: TGTGCCAGCAGCCTGCGGGTTAACGGGGAGCTGTTTTTT; CDR3: CASSLRVNGELFF
V: TRBV2; size: .; D: .; J: TRBJ1-5; DNA: TGTGCCAGCAGTGATGACAGAAAATCATCAGGTACCCAGCATTTT; CDR3: CASSDDRKSSGTQHF
V: TRBV5-6; size: once; D: TRBD2; J: TRBJ2-5; DNA: TGTGCCAGCAGCTTAGGACTAGCGGGTGCCCTCGAGACCCAGTACTTC; CDR3: CASSLGLAGALETQYF
V: TRBV7-9; size: .; D: TRBD2; J: TRBJ2-3; DNA: TGTGCCAGCAGACCCCTAGCGGGGGGGCGTACAGATACGCAGTATTTT; CDR3: CASRPLAGGRTDTQYF
V: TRBV7-3; size: once; D: TRBD1; J: TRBJ2-1; DNA: TGTGCCAGCAGCTCCCGGGGACAGGGTGTCGATGAGCAGTTCTTC; CDR3: CASSSRGQGVDEQFF
V: TRBV19; size: .; D: TRBD2; J: TRBJ2-7; DNA: TGTGCCAGTAGTATTGGGGCGAGACTAGCGGGCGAGCAGTACTTC; CDR3: CASSIGARLAGEQYF
V: TRBV18; size: few; D: .; J: TRBJ1-1; DNA: TGTGCCAGCTCACCGGACACCCGGATGAACACTGAAGCTTTCTTT; CDR3: CASSPDTRMNTEAFF
V: TRBV9; size: .; D: .; J: TRBJ1-6; DNA: TGTGCCAGCAGCGTAGGCACGCTAGGTAATTCACCCCTCCACTTT; CDR3: CASSVGTLGNSPLHF